A selection of T cell receptor beta chains follows, all from one sample in a study of human T cells and chemical hapten exposure. From the RACE reads, TCRdb called clonotypes with MiXCR, one entry per CDR3 protein. Of about 80,000 distinct CDR3 sequences listed, around 7% are singletons. This sample comprised whole blood, obtained in connection with sensitization to the hapten diphenylcyclopropenone (DPC). The receptors were gathered from a woman between 25 and 40 years old with alopecia areata. Some clones in this sample may be carry-over from other donors' samples. Both conserved end residues are part of each CDR3. Each record gives: clone size, D gene, V gene, J gene, CDR3 DNA, CDR3 protein. D genes are given only for firm matches. Some rows have no size entry. The others give once, few or many, or a class for an expanded clone.

size: many
D: -
V: TRBV30
J: TRBJ1-5
DNA: TGTGCCTGGAGCGCAGACAGCAATCAGCCCCAGCATTTT
CDR3: CAWSADSNQPQHF

size: many
D: -
V: TRBV7-8
J: TRBJ1-1
DNA: TGTGCCAGCAGCGTCGACAGTAGGGCTGAAGCTTTCTTT
CDR3: CASSVDSRAEAFF

size: many
D: -
V: TRBV7-2
J: TRBJ1-2
DNA: TGTGCCAGCAGCCCCCGGTCGCCAGGGAGGAACTATGGCTACACCTTC
CDR3: CASSPRSPGRNYGYTF

size: many
D: -
V: TRBV18
J: TRBJ1-4
DNA: TGTGCCAGCTCACCGATCCAGCCACCTAATGAAAAACTGTTTTTT
CDR3: CASSPIQPPNEKLFF

size: -
D: -
V: TRBV7-6
J: TRBJ2-3
DNA: TGTGCCAGCAGCTTAGCTGGCGGTGCTAGCACAGATACGCAGTATTTT
CDR3: CASSLAGGASTDTQYF

size: -
D: -
V: TRBV29-1
J: TRBJ2-2
DNA: TGCAGCGTTGCGACACACTCGTCTGGCACCGGGGAGCTGTTTTTT
CDR3: CSVATHSSGTGELFF

size: -
D: -
V: TRBV6-6
J: TRBJ1-5
DNA: TGTGCCAGCAGTTACGGTTCAGGCGCGGCCGATCAGCCCCAGCATTTT
CDR3: CASSYGSGAADQPQHF

size: few
D: -
V: TRBV7-2
J: TRBJ1-1
DNA: TGTGCCAGCAGCTTAGTTTATGGGGCTGACACTGAAGCTTTCTTT
CDR3: CASSLVYGADTEAFF

size: few
D: -
V: TRBV7-2
J: TRBJ1-1
DNA: TGTGCCAGCAGCTTAACAGGTTCGGGAACTGAAGCTTTCTTT
CDR3: CASSLTGSGTEAFF

size: few
D: -
V: TRBV7-2
J: TRBJ1-1
DNA: TGTGCCAGCAGCTTACAGGACAACACTGAAGCTTTCTTT
CDR3: CASSLQDNTEAFF

size: many
D: TRBD1
V: TRBV20-1
J: TRBJ1-5
DNA: TGCAGTGCTAGTCTACAGGGGCAGCCCCAGCATTTT
CDR3: CSASLQGQPQHF

size: many
D: -
V: TRBV11-2
J: TRBJ2-7
DNA: TGTGCCAGCAATGAGGGGACCGCGGGGGCCACCTACGAGCAGTACTTC
CDR3: CASNEGTAGATYEQYF

size: many
D: TRBD2
V: TRBV2
J: TRBJ2-3
DNA: TGTGCCAGCAGCGCTTTTCTAGCGGGGAGGACAGATACGCAGTATTTT
CDR3: CASSAFLAGRTDTQYF

size: few
D: -
V: TRBV7-2
J: TRBJ1-2
DNA: TGTGCCAGCAGCCCCTCCAGGCTCCGGGGTTTCTATGGCTACACCTTC
CDR3: CASSPSRLRGFYGYTF

size: few
D: TRBD1
V: TRBV7-8
J: TRBJ2-7
DNA: TGTGCCAGCAGCTTCCGGGACAGCGGCCACGAGCAGTACTTC
CDR3: CASSFRDSGHEQYF

size: many
D: TRBD1
V: TRBV10-2
J: TRBJ1-2
DNA: TGCGCCAGCAGTTCACGAACAGGGGACTATGGCTACACCTTC
CDR3: CASSSRTGDYGYTF